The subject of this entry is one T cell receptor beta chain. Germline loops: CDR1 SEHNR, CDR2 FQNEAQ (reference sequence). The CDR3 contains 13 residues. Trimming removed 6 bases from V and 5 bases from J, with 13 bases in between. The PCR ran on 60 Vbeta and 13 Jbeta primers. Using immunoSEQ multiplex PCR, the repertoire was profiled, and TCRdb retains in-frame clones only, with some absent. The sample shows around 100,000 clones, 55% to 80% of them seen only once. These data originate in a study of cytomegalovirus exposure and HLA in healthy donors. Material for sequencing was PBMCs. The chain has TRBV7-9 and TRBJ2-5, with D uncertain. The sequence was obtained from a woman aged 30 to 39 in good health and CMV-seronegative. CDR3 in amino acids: CASSLPYLETQYF. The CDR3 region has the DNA TGTGCCAGCAGTCTCCCGTATCTGGAGACCCAGTACTTC.